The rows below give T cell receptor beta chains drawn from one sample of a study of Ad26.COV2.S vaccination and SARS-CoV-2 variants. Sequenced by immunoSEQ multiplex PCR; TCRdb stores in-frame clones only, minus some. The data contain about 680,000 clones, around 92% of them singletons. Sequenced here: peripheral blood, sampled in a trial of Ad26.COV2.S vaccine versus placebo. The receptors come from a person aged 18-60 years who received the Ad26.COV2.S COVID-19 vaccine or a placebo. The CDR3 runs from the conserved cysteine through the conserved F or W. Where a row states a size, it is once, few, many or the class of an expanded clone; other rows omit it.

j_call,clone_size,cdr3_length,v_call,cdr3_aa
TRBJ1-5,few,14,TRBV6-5,CASDLDHRNQPQHF
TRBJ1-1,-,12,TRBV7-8,CASSPGRTEAFF
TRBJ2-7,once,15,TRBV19,CASSPGLAGVGEQYF
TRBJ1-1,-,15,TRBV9,CASSAQGFGATEAFF
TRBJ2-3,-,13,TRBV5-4,CASSLGSTDTQYF
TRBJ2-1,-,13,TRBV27,CASRTGRNNEQFF
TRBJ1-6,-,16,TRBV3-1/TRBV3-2,CASSPFRDRYNSPLHF
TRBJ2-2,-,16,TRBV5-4,CASSLRGPSNTGELFF
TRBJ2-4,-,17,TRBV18,CASSLLSGPVAKNIQYF
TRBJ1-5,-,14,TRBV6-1,CASSDLTPDQPQHF
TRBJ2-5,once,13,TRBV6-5,CASSYVQQETQYF
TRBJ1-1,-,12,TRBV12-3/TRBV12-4,CASSLAGTEAFF
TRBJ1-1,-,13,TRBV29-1,CSAPGQTYTEAFF
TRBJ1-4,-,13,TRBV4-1,CASSQTGLEKLFF
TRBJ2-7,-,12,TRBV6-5,CASTQGAGEQYF
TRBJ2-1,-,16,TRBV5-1,CASGLAGASSYNEQFF
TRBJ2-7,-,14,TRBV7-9,CASSLGGQAYEQYF
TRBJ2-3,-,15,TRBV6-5,CASSYVGGATDTQYF
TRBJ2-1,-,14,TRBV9,CASRPDTTYNEQFF
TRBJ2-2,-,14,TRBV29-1,CSVDKGRDTGELFF
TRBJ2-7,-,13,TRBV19,CASSIGGSYEQYF
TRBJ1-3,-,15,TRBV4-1,CASSQGPTPENTIYF
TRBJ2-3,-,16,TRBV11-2,CASNPLGVGGTDTQYF
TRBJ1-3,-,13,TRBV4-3,CASSQDWGDTIYF